The rows below give T cell receptor beta chains drawn from one sample of a study of CD8+ T cells in alopecia areata. Method: immunoSEQ multiplex PCR; TCRdb's copy keeps in-frame clones and lacks some. The data show hundreds of thousands of clones, with approximately 61% seen just once and 0.45% held by the top ten. This specimen consisted of CD4+ T cells sorted from blood, obtained at week 0. These receptors were collected from a human donor with alopecia areata. Each CDR3 is given without its conserved first and last residue. Clone size is given for some rows only: seen once, a few or many times, or a class if the clone is expanded.

V,size,J,CDR3
TRBV30,.,TRBJ1-5,AWRVGPSGTQH
TRBV6-5,few,TRBJ1-1,ASSYSINRLEAF
TRBV6-5,.,TRBJ1-4,ASSYGRLAEKLF
TRBV15,.,TRBJ1-5,ATSREEGNQPQH
TRBV2,.,TRBJ1-2,ASRGPGRGYT
TRBV4-1,.,TRBJ2-3,ASSQGRKKGSADTQY
TRBV5-6,.,TRBJ1-2,ASSSRGGYT
TRBV5-4,.,TRBJ2-3,ASNTGQGTTDTQY
TRBV7-2,few,TRBJ2-1,ASSLDNRQQF
TRBV6-5,.,TRBJ1-2,ASSNSQGHYGYT
TRBV4-1,.,TRBJ2-5,ASSQVGLAGGHETQY
TRBV6-5,once,TRBJ1-1,ASSYSRQGGTEAF
TRBV6-5,.,TRBJ2-3,ASSYVDPTDTQY
TRBV7-9,.,TRBJ2-1,ASTLDGRYNEQF
TRBV29-1,.,TRBJ2-2,STTGDSGTGELF
TRBV19,few,TRBJ1-1,ASNHATGMNTEAF
TRBV7-2,.,TRBJ2-5,ASSLGRQETQY
TRBV18,few,TRBJ1-6,ASSKDRKNSPLH
TRBV7-2,few,TRBJ2-7,ASSQGGLSSYEQY
TRBV5-4,.,TRBJ2-1,ASSATSGRVNEQF
TRBV30,.,TRBJ2-7,AWSSGKGAYEQY
TRBV6-5,few,TRBJ2-2,ASTRGLLNTGELF
TRBV7-6,.,TRBJ2-6,ASSSRYSGANVLT
TRBV2,few,TRBJ2-7,ASSEQGTAYEQY
TRBV30,.,TRBJ1-6,ACGDRGFYNSPLH
TRBV11-2,.,TRBJ1-1,ASSPIKGARGTEAF
TRBV6-6,.,TRBJ1-5,ASSPRTGNSNQPQH
TRBV9,.,TRBJ2-3,ASSTHEAGSSTDTQY
TRBV27,.,TRBJ1-5,ASRATGGGNQPQH